Listed below are T cell receptor beta chains from one sample, sequenced in a study of T-cell memory formation after mild COVID-19. TCRdb ran MiXCR on the 5' RACE reads and lists one entry per CDR3 protein. The profile covers 450,000 or so distinct CDR3 sequences, with roughly 25% appearing a single time and 12% taken by the ten largest. The sample consisted of PBMCs or a T cell subset sorted from them (not recorded which). Receptors were obtained from an adult woman who had mild COVID-19 (a few samples of this study predate the infection). Cell type and time point are not known. Both conserved end residues are part of each CDR3. A D gene is named only where the DNA matches it firmly. Size tells how often a clone was seen (once, few, many) or the class of an expanded clone, and some rows leave it out.

V gene,clone size,J gene,D gene,CDR3 DNA,CDR3 protein
TRBV7-6,few,TRBJ2-3,TRBD2,TGTGCCAGCAGCCTAGGGGCGGGGGTCACAGATACGCAGTATTTT,CASSLGAGVTDTQYF
TRBV9,-,TRBJ2-1,TRBD2,TGTGCCAGCAGCGCGAGCGGGGGGGCGCGGAATGAGCAGTTCTTC,CASSASGGARNEQFF
TRBV4-2,few,TRBJ2-7,TRBD2,TGTGCCAGCAGCCAAGATGGGACTAGCGGGAGCGGGGAGCAGTACTTC,CASSQDGTSGSGEQYF
TRBV18,few,TRBJ2-3,-,TGTGCCAGCTCACCTAGACCGCCCGGGACCGATACGCAGTATTTT,CASSPRPPGTDTQYF
TRBV20-1,-,TRBJ2-5,TRBD1,TGCAGTGCTAGAGGGACAGGGGCAAACATACAAGAGACCCAGTACTTC,CSARGTGANIQETQYF
TRBV5-5,-,TRBJ2-7,-,TGTGCCAGCAGCTTCCCCGAGTACGAGCAGTACTTC,CASSFPEYEQYF
TRBV11-2,-,TRBJ2-2,-,TGTGCCAGCAGCTTAGTAACAGTATTAGGCGGGGAGCTGTTTTTT,CASSLVTVLGGELFF
TRBV9,-,TRBJ2-5,-,TGTGCCAGCAGCGTAGAATCGGGAGATCTAGAAGAGACCCAGTACTTC,CASSVESGDLEETQYF
TRBV7-3,few,TRBJ1-1,TRBD1,TGTGCCAGCAGCACAGGGGGGACTATGAACACTGAAGCTTTCTTT,CASSTGGTMNTEAFF
TRBV20-1,-,TRBJ1-2,TRBD1,TGCAGTGCCCCCGGGACAGGGGACTATGGCTACACCTTC,CSAPGTGDYGYTF
TRBV7-3,few,TRBJ2-2,-,TGTGCCAGCAGCTCCGGTCCGGGGACCGGGGAGCTGTTTTTT,CASSSGPGTGELFF
TRBV10-3,-,TRBJ1-2,-,TGTGCCATCAGTGACTCCAGTGGGAGTTATGGCTACACCTTC,CAISDSSGSYGYTF
TRBV10-3,few,TRBJ2-7,TRBD1,TGTGCCATCAGTGATCCGACAGGGGGTCAGTACTTC,CAISDPTGGQYF
TRBV4-2,-,TRBJ2-3,TRBD2,TGTGCCAGCAGCCAAGTTCGTGGGGTTCGCGGGAGGGCCGTGAGCACAGATACGCAGTATTTT,CASSQVRGVRGRAVSTDTQYF
TRBV18,-,TRBJ2-1,-,TGTGCCAGCTCACCCCCATACCGGGCCTACAATGAGCAGTTCTTC,CASSPPYRAYNEQFF
TRBV4-1,-,TRBJ1-2,-,TGCGCCAGCAGCACCCGGACAGCAAACGGCTACACCTTC,CASSTRTANGYTF
TRBV29-1,-,TRBJ2-1,TRBD2,TGCAGCGGTACCGGGACTAGGGGTGGTAATGAGCAGTTCTTC,CSGTGTRGGNEQFF
TRBV19,-,TRBJ1-2,TRBD1,TGTGCCAGTAGTATGAGACAGGGATTGAACTATGGCTACACCTTC,CASSMRQGLNYGYTF
TRBV3-1,-,TRBJ1-1,-,TGTGCCAGCAGCCAAGATCTGGCAGGGTATGGCACTGAAGCTTTCTTT,CASSQDLAGYGTEAFF
TRBV6-1,-,TRBJ2-6,-,TGTGCCAGCAGTGAAGCGGTGGTCTCTGGGGCCAACGTCCTGACTTTC,CASSEAVVSGANVLTF
TRBV12-3/TRBV12-4,few,TRBJ2-1,-,TGTGCCAGCAGTTTCGGGGACGCCTACAATGAGCAGTTCTTC,CASSFGDAYNEQFF
TRBV4-3,few,TRBJ2-2,TRBD2,TGCGCCAGCAGCCAAGGTCTACTTCTAGCGGCCGGGGAGCTGTTTTTT,CASSQGLLLAAGELFF
TRBV5-1,-,TRBJ2-7,-,TGCGCCAGCAGTCTCTTCGGGTTTACCTACGAGCAGTACTTC,CASSLFGFTYEQYF
TRBV7-3,many,TRBJ2-3,-,TGTGCCAGCAGCTTACCAGATACGCAGTATTTT,CASSLPDTQYF
TRBV27,-,TRBJ1-2,-,TGTGCCAGCAGTCCCGGGATTGGAGGCTATGGCTACACCTTC,CASSPGIGGYGYTF
TRBV12-3/TRBV12-4,-,TRBJ1-2,-,TGTGCCAGCAGTTCCGGGCCAGGTATTGGACTCTTC,CASSSGPGIGLF
TRBV5-1,-,TRBJ2-2,-,TGCGCCAGCAGATCCCGAGGGGAGTTGAACACCGGGGAGCTGTTTTTT,CASRSRGELNTGELFF
TRBV29-1,-,TRBJ2-5,-,TGCAGCGCCTCAAGCGGGACAGCACTAGAGACCCAGTACTTC,CSASSGTALETQYF
TRBV15,-,TRBJ2-2,-,TGTGCCACCAGCAGAGGGAGGGGGAACACCGGGGAGCTGTTTTTT,CATSRGRGNTGELFF
TRBV5-4,-,TRBJ1-3,-,TGTGCCAGCAGCTTGGGAACAGGGTCTGGAAACACCATATATTTT,CASSLGTGSGNTIYF
TRBV7-6,-,TRBJ1-4,-,TGTGCCAGCAGCTTGGGGGAGGCTGAAAAACTGTTTTTT,CASSLGEAEKLFF
TRBV24-1,few,TRBJ2-5,TRBD1,TGTGCCACCAGTGATGAACAGGGGTCTAGCCAGAAGACCCAGTACTTC,CATSDEQGSSQKTQYF
TRBV11-3,-,TRBJ1-1,-,TGTGCCAGCAGCTTAGCTCCACGAAAGTCAACTTTCTTT,CASSLAPRKSTFF
TRBV29-1,few,TRBJ1-1,TRBD1,TGCAGCGTTGGGGGACAGGGTGTTTCTCAAGCTTTCTTT,CSVGGQGVSQAFF
TRBV5-1,few,TRBJ2-2,-,TGCGCCAGCAGCTTGGGGGACGCTCCGAACACCGGGGAGCTGTTTTTT,CASSLGDAPNTGELFF
TRBV3-1,many,TRBJ2-2,TRBD2,TGTGCCAGCCGACTAGCGGGGGCCAACACCGGGGAGCTGTTTTTT,CASRLAGANTGELFF
TRBV2,-,TRBJ2-1,TRBD2,TGTGCCAGCAGTGAACGGCGGGGGGGTTACAATGAGCAGTTCTTC,CASSERRGGYNEQFF
TRBV12-3/TRBV12-4,-,TRBJ2-7,-,TGTGCCAGCAGTGCTAGCGCAGGGAGGCAGTACTTC,CASSASAGRQYF
TRBV5-4,-,TRBJ2-1,TRBD2,TGTGCCAGCAGCCGAACTAGCGGGGGGCCGTTAAGAGAGCAGTTCTTC,CASSRTSGGPLREQFF
TRBV6-5,few,TRBJ2-1,TRBD1,TGTGCCAGCAGGGGGCATAGGACAGGGAATGAGCAGTTCTTC,CASRGHRTGNEQFF
TRBV2,-,TRBJ2-7,TRBD1,TGTGCCAGCGTAACCGGGACAGGGGGCTACGAGCAGTACTTC,CASVTGTGGYEQYF
TRBV15,-,TRBJ2-3,TRBD1,TGTGCCACCAGCAGAGACCCAGGGGGCGCCAGTCCAGATACGCAGTATTTT,CATSRDPGGASPDTQYF
TRBV5-6,few,TRBJ2-1,-,TGTGCCAGCAGCTTGAGTTGGGGGAAAAACAATGAGCAGTTCTTC,CASSLSWGKNNEQFF
TRBV12-3/TRBV12-4,-,TRBJ1-1,-,TGTGCCAGCAGATCCAACGGACAGAACGAAGCTTTCTTT,CASRSNGQNEAFF
TRBV3-1,-,TRBJ2-2,-,TGTGCCAGCAGCCCGACTGGGGGAGGAGTCACCGGGGAGCTGTTTTTT,CASSPTGGGVTGELFF
TRBV12-3/TRBV12-4,few,TRBJ1-3,-,TGTGCCAGCAGTCCTCCTGACACCCCGGTGAACACCATATATTTT,CASSPPDTPVNTIYF
TRBV12-3/TRBV12-4,-,TRBJ2-7,TRBD2,TGTGCCAGCGGGTTAGCGGGAGGCTACGAGCAGTACTTC,CASGLAGGYEQYF
TRBV29-1,-,TRBJ2-1,-,TGCAGCGGTACAGGGTGGAGGGAGCAGTTCTTC,CSGTGWREQFF
TRBV10-3,once,TRBJ2-7,TRBD1,TGTGCCATCAGTTACCGGGACAGGAGTCTTGATACCTACGAGCAGTACTTC,CAISYRDRSLDTYEQYF
TRBV21-1,-,TRBJ2-7,-,TGTGCCAGCCTCGATCGGGGCGGGGGGAACCGCTACGAGCAGTACTTC,CASLDRGGGNRYEQYF
TRBV10-2,-,TRBJ2-2,-,TGCGCCAGCAGTAGCTTCGGCCTAACCGGGGAGCTGTTTTTT,CASSSFGLTGELFF
TRBV4-3,many,TRBJ2-3,-,TGTGCCAGCAGCCAAGATCGCGATACGCAGTATTTT,CASSQDRDTQYF
TRBV9,-,TRBJ2-7,TRBD2,TGTGCCAGCAGCGAGCGGGACTACCCCTACGAGCAGTACTTC,CASSERDYPYEQYF
TRBV6-2/TRBV6-3,-,TRBJ1-1,-,TGTGCCAGCAGCCACTCCCCTCTCAAATACCGGAACACTGAAGCTTTCTTT,CASSHSPLKYRNTEAFF
TRBV11-3,-,TRBJ2-2,-,TGTGCCAGCAGCTCCCCTAGGCCCGGGGAGCTGTTTTTT,CASSSPRPGELFF
TRBV7-9,few,TRBJ2-7,TRBD2,TGTGCCAGCAGCCCCCTGGGAGCGGGGAAGGGCTCCTACGAGCAGTACTTC,CASSPLGAGKGSYEQYF